The T cell receptor beta chain described here comes from a study of blood T cells in healthy people across ages. Study outcomes and limitations: Across the age range, TCR beta diversity per million T cells fell in a roughly linear way. From one million sequenced T cells, diversity estimates were lower bounds. Strong correlation existed between TCR beta diversity and naive T cell percentage.

This CDR3 comprises 15 residues. V lost 7 bases and J 4 bases, leaving 20 bases between the germline ends. Germline CDR1 and CDR2: SGDLS and YYNGEE. The second PCR ran about 6 to 12 cycles with a sample-barcoded 5' primer and J-beta primers. TCRdb re-analysed the 5' RACE reads in MiXCR, keeping a single row per CDR3 protein. The repertoire holds 1.5 million to 2 million distinct CDR3 sequences, with about two fifths as singletons. Individuals who donated were healthy Caucasians from Russia aged roughly 6 to 100. Note on this clonotype: Antigen specificity is unknown.

This receptor was taken from a human donor in good health. Sequencing used blood. The gene calls are TRBV9 and TRBJ2-5; maybe TRBD1 (6 bases). Here the CDR3 DNA reads TGTGCCAGCGGATCCGGGACAAATTATAGAGAGACCCAGTACTTC. This translates into CASGSGTNYRETQYF.